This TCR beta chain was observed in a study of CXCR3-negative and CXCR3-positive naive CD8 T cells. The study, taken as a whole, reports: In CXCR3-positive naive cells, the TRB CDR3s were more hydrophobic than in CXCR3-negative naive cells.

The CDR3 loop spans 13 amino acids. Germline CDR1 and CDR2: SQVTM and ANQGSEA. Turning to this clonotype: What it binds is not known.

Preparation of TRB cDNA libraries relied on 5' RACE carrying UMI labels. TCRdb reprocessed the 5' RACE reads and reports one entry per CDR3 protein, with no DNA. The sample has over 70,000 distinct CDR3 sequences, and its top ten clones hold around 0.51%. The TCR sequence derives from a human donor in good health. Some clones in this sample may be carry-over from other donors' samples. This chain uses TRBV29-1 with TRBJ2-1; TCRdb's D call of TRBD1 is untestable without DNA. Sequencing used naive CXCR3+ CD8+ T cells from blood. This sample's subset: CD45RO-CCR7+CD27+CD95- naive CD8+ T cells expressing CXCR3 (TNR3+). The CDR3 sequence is CSVPGNLYNEQFF.